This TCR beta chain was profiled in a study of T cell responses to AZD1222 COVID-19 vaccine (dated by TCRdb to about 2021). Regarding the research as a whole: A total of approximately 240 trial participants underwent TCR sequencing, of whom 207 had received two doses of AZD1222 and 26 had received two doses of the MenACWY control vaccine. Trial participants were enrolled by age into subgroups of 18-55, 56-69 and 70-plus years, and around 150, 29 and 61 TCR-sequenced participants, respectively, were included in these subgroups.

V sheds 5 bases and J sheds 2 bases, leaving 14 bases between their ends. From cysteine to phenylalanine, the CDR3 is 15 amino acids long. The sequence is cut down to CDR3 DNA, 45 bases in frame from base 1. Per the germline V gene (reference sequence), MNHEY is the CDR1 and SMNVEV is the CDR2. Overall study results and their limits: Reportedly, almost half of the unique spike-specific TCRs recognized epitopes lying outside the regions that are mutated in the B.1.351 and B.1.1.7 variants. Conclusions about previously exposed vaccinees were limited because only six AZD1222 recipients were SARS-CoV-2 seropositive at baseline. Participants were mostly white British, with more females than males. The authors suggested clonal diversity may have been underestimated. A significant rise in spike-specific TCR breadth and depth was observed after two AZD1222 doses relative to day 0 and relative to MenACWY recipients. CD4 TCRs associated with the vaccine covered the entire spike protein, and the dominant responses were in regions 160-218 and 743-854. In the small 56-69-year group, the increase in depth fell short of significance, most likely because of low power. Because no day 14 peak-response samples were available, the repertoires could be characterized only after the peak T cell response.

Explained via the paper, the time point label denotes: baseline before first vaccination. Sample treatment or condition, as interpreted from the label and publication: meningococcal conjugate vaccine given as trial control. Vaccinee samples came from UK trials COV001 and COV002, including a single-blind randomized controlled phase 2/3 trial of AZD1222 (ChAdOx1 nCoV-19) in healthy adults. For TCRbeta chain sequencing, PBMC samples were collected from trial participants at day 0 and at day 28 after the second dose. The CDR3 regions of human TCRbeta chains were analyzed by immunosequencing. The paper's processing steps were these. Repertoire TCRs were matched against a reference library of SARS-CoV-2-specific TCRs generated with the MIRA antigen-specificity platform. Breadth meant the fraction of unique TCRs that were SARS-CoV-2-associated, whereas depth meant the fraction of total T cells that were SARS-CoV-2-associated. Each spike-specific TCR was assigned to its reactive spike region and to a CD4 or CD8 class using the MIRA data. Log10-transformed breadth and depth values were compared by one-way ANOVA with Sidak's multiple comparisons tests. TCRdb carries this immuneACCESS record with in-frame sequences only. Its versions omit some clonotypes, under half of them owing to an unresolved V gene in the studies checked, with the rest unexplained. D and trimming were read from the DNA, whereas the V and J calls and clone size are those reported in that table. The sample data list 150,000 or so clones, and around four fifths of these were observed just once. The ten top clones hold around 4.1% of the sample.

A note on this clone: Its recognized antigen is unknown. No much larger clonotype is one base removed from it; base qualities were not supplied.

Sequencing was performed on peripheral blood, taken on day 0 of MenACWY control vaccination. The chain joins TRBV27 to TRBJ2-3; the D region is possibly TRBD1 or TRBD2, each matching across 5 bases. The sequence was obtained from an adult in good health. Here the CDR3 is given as CASSPYGGSTDTQYF. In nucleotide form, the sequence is TGTGCCAGCAGTCCTTATGGGGGATCCACAGATACGCAGTATTTT.